This T cell receptor beta chain originates from a study of shared clonotypes between healthy human individuals (dated by TCRdb to 2018 to 2020). Notes on the research overall: A couple of women and a few men aged 18 to 49 years were included in the cohort. To estimate repertoire size and how much clonotype sharing occurs between individuals, the study deeply sequenced the blood TCR repertoires of about five healthy adults. To increase sequencing depth and limit assay-specific biases, different laboratories used diverse techniques to prepare libraries and sequence TCR repertoires. Between about 0.94 and 8.9 billion PBMCs per donor were obtained by leukapheresis. For each donor, CD4 naive and CD4 memory were each run on three plates, CD8 naive on two plates, and CD8 memory on one plate.

Using the deep immunoSEQ assay, multiplex PCR amplified TCR CDR3 regions from genomic DNA. Genomic DNA extracted from each cell subset was distributed evenly over all wells of several immunoSEQ 96-well plates, and each plate served as one replicate. For sorted subsets, each replicate PCR was loaded with about 0.2 ug genomic DNA, equivalent to 30,000 or so T cell genomes. Purified libraries were measured with a Qubit 3.0 fluorometer, size-checked on a Bioanalyzer 2100, and measured again with the KAPA Library Quantification kit. Every immunoSEQ 96-well plate was sequenced on a separate single-read 150-cycle Illumina NextSeq 550 flow cell. The original methods were these. Because the immunoSEQ output included only junctional sequences and no quality scores, the filtering could not be the same as the filtering used for full-length reads. To assign V/J genes and CDR3, sequences were annotated against IMGT germline references using PyIR, a Python wrapper for IgBLAST v1.9. Reads with weak V/J assignments (E-value above 1e-6), missing CDR3, stop codons, out-of-frame junctions, or ambiguous translated residues were removed. V3J clonotypes were defined as sequences sharing an identical inferred V gene, J gene, and CDR3 amino acid sequence. Percentage overlap between repertoires was calculated by dividing the number of shared unique clonotypes by the size of the smaller repertoire. Repertoire richness was assessed with RTK rarefaction, the Chao1 estimator, and Recon v2.1 estimates of unobserved clonotypes. For all TCRbeta clonotypes obtained by the gDNA method from a few donors, generation probabilities were computed with OLGA. The source is immuneACCESS, and TCRdb retained only in-frame sequences with V and J called. Part of the clones is not carried over; for the studies checked, unresolved V genes explain less than half of this, and the remainder is unexplained. The V and J calls and clone size come from that table; D and trimming were worked out from the DNA. The sample includes roughly 2.1 million clones, with about 93% observed a single time. The ten largest clones add up to under 2% of the sample.

Results the study describes overall, beyond this receptor: The genetic and exposure-history diversity represented was limited by the small number of donors. Compared with non-shared clonotypes, the clonotypes found in all four sorted-subset donors had higher generation probabilities. Sampling was restricted to blood, and TCR repertoires in tissues likely differ from the TCR repertoires found in blood. Across a few donors, around 5% of naive CD4, 3% to 3.5% of naive CD8, approximately 2.5% of memory CD4, and 0.4% of memory CD8 clonotypes were shared. Even with the large sequencing depth, rarefaction of the sorted-subset datasets indicated that sequencing was incomplete. Estimated clonotype richness was generally larger for naive than for memory subsets. Pairwise subsampling indicated that sequencing depth was expected to affect the degree of clonotype sharing among donors.

About this clone itself: Its antigen has not been determined. Nothing much larger sits one base from this clone, and base qualities are not available.

Its CDR3 holds 17 amino acids, cysteine through phenylalanine. Of the read, only the CDR3 DNA is kept; its 51 bases are in frame from base 1. According to the germline V gene (reference sequence), CDR1 reads LNHDA and CDR2 reads SQIVND. V loses 7 bases, J loses 3 bases, and the germline ends lie 24 bases apart. CD8 naive samples were obtained by positive selection for CCR7 among CD45RO-negative cells, yielding a CD45RA+CCR7+ population from which TemRA cells were excluded. Healthy HIV-negative adults with no recently reported acute infections or vaccinations were included as donors. Every donor was a Caucasian adult living in Nashville, Tennessee, USA. Blood was collected by leukapheresis, and PBMCs were isolated by Ficoll-Histopaque density gradient centrifugation and then cryopreserved in liquid nitrogen vapor phase. Analytical flow cytometry was used to check the purity and quantity of every magnetically sorted T cell population. Each sorted fraction had its genomic DNA isolated and then quantified by UV absorbance on a Nanodrop 2000c.

Sequenced material: naive CD8+ T cells from PBMCs. The cell subset or site label, read with the paper, signifies: CD45RA+CCR7+. The TCR originated in a man between 18 and 35 years old in good health. Some clones in this sample may be carry-over from other donors' samples. The chain is encoded by TRBV19 joined to TRBJ1-2; TRBD1 is a weak D gene call, 5 bases matching. The CDR3 has the sequence CASTLSLAGAAYYGYTF. The sequence in DNA is TGTGCCAGTACCCTTTCTCTCGCTGGGGCAGCGTACTATGGCTACACCTTC.